Listed below are T cell receptor beta chains from one sample, sequenced in a study of breast tumors, draining lymph nodes, adjacent tissues. TCRdb fed the multiplex PCR reads into MiXCR, producing one record per CDR3 protein. This repertoire shows approximately 130,000 distinct CDR3 sequences, 20% to 25% found once; its top ten account for around 2.2%. Sample: axillary lymph node tissue. The receptors stem from a female donor with breast cancer. Some clones in this sample may be carry-over from other donors' samples. Each CDR3 is given without its conserved first and last residue.

v_gene: TRBV9; len: 11; j_gene: TRBJ2-2; CDR3aa: ASSEVRVGGLF
v_gene: TRBV24-1; len: 15; j_gene: TRBJ2-3; CDR3aa: ATSDYGTSQTTDTQY
v_gene: TRBV12-3/TRBV12-4; len: 12; j_gene: TRBJ1-2; CDR3aa: ASSFGGRQSGYT
v_gene: TRBV7-9; len: 15; j_gene: TRBJ2-1; CDR3aa: ASSPTLGRSTYNEQF
v_gene: TRBV9; len: 12; j_gene: TRBJ2-7; CDR3aa: ASSVSLSSYEQY
v_gene: TRBV19; len: 15; j_gene: TRBJ1-5; CDR3aa: ASRPLLDRGVNQPQH
v_gene: TRBV11-2; len: 14; j_gene: TRBJ1-4; CDR3aa: ASSTRPGTTNEKLF
v_gene: TRBV7-9; len: 13; j_gene: TRBJ2-2; CDR3aa: ASGTSGSVTGELF
v_gene: TRBV6-5; len: 15; j_gene: TRBJ2-7; CDR3aa: ASSYSASGISGYEQY
v_gene: TRBV4-1; len: 17; j_gene: TRBJ2-3; CDR3aa: ASSRQPGPRLAGADTQY
v_gene: TRBV5-1; len: 15; j_gene: TRBJ2-1; CDR3aa: ASSPRLAGSRFHEQF
v_gene: TRBV7-8; len: 14; j_gene: TRBJ2-7; CDR3aa: ASSLSLTSGYYEQY
v_gene: TRBV3-1; len: 13; j_gene: TRBJ1-4; CDR3aa: ASSLWTGSNEKLF
v_gene: TRBV28; len: 17; j_gene: TRBJ1-5; CDR3aa: ASSLRGVAELNSNQPQH
v_gene: TRBV24-1; len: 11; j_gene: TRBJ1-2; CDR3aa: ATSESQGVGYT
v_gene: TRBV14; len: 12; j_gene: TRBJ2-1; CDR3aa: ASDPGLGYNEQF
v_gene: TRBV25-1; len: 14; j_gene: TRBJ2-3; CDR3aa: ASSEYKSSYTDTQY
v_gene: TRBV11-2; len: 12; j_gene: TRBJ2-7; CDR3aa: ASSLEALVGEQY
v_gene: TRBV11-3; len: 10; j_gene: TRBJ2-7; CDR3aa: ASSRGPYEQY
v_gene: TRBV7-3; len: 11; j_gene: TRBJ2-3; CDR3aa: ASSPSGTDTQY
v_gene: TRBV7-9; len: 14; j_gene: TRBJ2-1; CDR3aa: ASSGTSGTSANEQF
v_gene: TRBV5-6; len: 13; j_gene: TRBJ2-3; CDR3aa: ASSPGVGETDTQY
v_gene: TRBV3-1; len: 14; j_gene: TRBJ2-7; CDR3aa: ASSQKGGQGPYEQY
v_gene: TRBV7-9; len: 12; j_gene: TRBJ2-1; CDR3aa: ASSSWTGRNEQF
v_gene: TRBV2; len: 14; j_gene: TRBJ2-2; CDR3aa: ASSVGQGDYFGELF
v_gene: TRBV2; len: 13; j_gene: TRBJ1-5; CDR3aa: ASRGTGGLNQPQH
v_gene: TRBV12-3/TRBV12-4; len: 14; j_gene: TRBJ2-4; CDR3aa: ASSRRLAENKNIQY
v_gene: TRBV11-2; len: 14; j_gene: TRBJ1-6; CDR3aa: ASSSPGVRRDSPPH
v_gene: TRBV11-2; len: 12; j_gene: TRBJ2-1; CDR3aa: ASSLGATYNEQF
v_gene: TRBV27; len: 12; j_gene: TRBJ2-7; CDR3aa: ASSLSGDTYEQY